This TCR beta chain was identified during a study of T cell responses to AZD1222 COVID-19 vaccine. Study in general: Timing groups of about 4 and about 12 weeks for second doses were pooled. Findings and limits, study-wide: Variant regions that are unmutated are reportedly the target of nearly half of spike-specific TCRs. Spike-specific TCR breadth and depth went up after people got two AZD1222 doses. Mostly white British, mostly female donors; authors suggested clonal diversity may be underestimated.

TCRdb's copy holds only in-frame clones and misses some; the assay was immunoSEQ multiplex PCR. The sample contains 95,000 to 150,000 clones, 80% to 90% of which appear only once. From germline, CDR1 is LGHDT and CDR2 YNNKEL (reference sequence). The V gene end was trimmed by 3 bases and the J gene end by 5 bases; junction bases not matched to a gene: 6. The CDR3 is 16 residues long. This clone was seen a single time. Its antigen is undetermined. This chain uses TRBV3-1 (or the pseudogene TRBV3-2) with TRBJ2-1; 11 bases match TRBD2. Sequences were derived from peripheral blood, sampled on day 0 of AZD1222 vaccination. The receptor was isolated from an adult in good health. CDR3 sequence reads: CASSHQLAGVHNEQFF. In nucleotides, the CDR3 is TGTGCCAGCAGCCACCAACTAGCGGGAGTCCACAATGAGCAGTTCTTC.